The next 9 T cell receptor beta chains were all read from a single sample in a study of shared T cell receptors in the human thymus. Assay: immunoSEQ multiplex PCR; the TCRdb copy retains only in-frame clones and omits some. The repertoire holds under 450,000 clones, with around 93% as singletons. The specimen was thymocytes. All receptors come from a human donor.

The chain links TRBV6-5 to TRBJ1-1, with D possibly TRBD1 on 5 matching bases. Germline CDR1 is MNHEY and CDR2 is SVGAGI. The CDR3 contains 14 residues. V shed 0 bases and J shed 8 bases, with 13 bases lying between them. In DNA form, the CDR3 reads TGTGCCAGCAGTTACTCGGGGTTGAGGACAGAAGCTTTCTTT. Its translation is CASSYSGLRTEAFF.

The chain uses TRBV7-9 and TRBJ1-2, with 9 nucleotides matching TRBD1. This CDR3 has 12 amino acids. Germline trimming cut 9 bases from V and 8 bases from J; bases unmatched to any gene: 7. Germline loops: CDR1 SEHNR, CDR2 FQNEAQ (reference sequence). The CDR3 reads CASNRGLDGYTF. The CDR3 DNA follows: TGTGCCAGTAACAGGGGGCTCGACGGCTACACCTTC.

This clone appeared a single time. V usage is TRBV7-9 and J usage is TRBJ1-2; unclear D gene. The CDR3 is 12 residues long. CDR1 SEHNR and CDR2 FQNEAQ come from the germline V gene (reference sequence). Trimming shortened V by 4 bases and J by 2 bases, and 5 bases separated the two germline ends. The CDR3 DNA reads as TGTGCCAGCAGCTCGATAAACTATGGCTACACCTTC. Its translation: CASSSINYGYTF.

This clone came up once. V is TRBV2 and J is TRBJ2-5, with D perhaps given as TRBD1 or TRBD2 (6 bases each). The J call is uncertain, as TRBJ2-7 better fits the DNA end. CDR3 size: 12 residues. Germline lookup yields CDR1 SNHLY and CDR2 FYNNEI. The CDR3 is CARGQASREQYF. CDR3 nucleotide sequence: TGTGCCCGGGGGCAGGCGAGTCGCGAGCAGTACTTC.

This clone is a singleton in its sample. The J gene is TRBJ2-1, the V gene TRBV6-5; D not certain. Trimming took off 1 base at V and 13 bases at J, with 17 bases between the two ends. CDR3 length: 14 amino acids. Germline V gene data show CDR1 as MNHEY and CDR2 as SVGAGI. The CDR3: CASSYYSAGSEQFF. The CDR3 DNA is TGTGCCAGCAGTTACTATTCGGCCGGTTCGGAACAGTTCTTC.

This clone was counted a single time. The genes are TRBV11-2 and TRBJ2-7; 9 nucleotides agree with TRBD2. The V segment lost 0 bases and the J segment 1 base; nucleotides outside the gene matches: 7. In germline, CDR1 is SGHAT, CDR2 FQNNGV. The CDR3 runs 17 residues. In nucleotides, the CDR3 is TGTGCCAGCAGCTTAGATAGCGGGAGACCGTCATCCTACGAGCAGTACTTC. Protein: CASSLDSGRPSSYEQYF.

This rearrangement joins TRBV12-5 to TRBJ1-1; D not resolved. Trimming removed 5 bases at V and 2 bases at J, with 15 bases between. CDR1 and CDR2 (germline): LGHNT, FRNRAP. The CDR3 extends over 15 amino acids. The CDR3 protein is CASGPKTDDNTEAFF. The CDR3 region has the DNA TGTGCTAGTGGTCCTAAGACGGATGACAACACTGAAGCTTTCTTT.

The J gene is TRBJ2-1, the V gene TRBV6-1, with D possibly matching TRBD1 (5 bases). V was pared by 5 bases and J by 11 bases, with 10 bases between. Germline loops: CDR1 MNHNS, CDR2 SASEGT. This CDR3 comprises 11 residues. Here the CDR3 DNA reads TGTGCCAGCAGTAGGACACACCAGCAGTTCTTC. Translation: CASSRTHQQFF.

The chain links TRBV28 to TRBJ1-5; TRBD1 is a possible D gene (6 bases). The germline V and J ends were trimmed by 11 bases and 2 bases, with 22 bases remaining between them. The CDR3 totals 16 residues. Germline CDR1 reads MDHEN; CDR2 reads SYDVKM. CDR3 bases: TGTGCCGCCACCTGGGAGGGGGGGGTTCGCAATCAGCCCCAGCATTTT. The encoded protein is CAATWEGGVRNQPQHF.